Given below is one T cell receptor (beta chain) in context. The CDR3 totals 14 residues. In germline, CDR1 is MDHEN, CDR2 SYDVKM. The V and J ends lost 6 bases and 4 bases, in that order; junction bases with no gene match: 8. Measured with immunoSEQ multiplex PCR; TCRdb has only the in-frame clones, and not every one. The table has roughly 200,000 clones, more than 70% seen once; the top ten hold 5% to 8%. These data belong to a study of blood T cell repertoires in COVID-19. This rearrangement joins TRBV28 to TRBJ1-1; 7 positions match TRBD1. Sequencing was performed on PBMCs or T cells enriched from blood (not recorded which). This TCR was recovered from a man between 40 and 49 years old who had recovered from COVID-19. The CDR3 sequence is CASSLPGTATEAFF. The CDR3 coding sequence is TGTGCCAGCAGCCTCCCAGGGACAGCCACTGAAGCTTTCTTT.